The T cell receptor (beta chain) described here comes from a study of blood T cell repertoires in COVID-19. Study at large: Donors in the United States, Italy and Spain gave samples during acute or convalescent COVID-19. T cells, B-cell-depleted T cells, or PBMCs provided the cDNA or gDNA that served as material.

The protocol was immunoSEQ multiplex PCR, while the TCRdb copy is restricted to in-frame clones and leaves out a portion. The repertoire holds 300,000 or so clones, with approximately 84% as singletons. The CDR3 loop spans 14 amino acids. Trimming shortened V by 8 bases and J by 8 bases, and 18 bases separated the two germline ends. Germline V CDR1 and CDR2: LNHNV, YYDKDF (reference sequence). The sequence derives from a woman between 25 and 40 years old who had recovered from COVID-19. This rearrangement joins TRBV15 to TRBJ2-2; D is unresolved. Sequencing input: PBMCs or T cells enriched from blood (not recorded which). The CDR3 spells CATGGSNTGGELFF. The CDR3 DNA reads as TGTGCCACCGGCGGCTCGAATACCGGTGGGGAGCTGTTTTTT.